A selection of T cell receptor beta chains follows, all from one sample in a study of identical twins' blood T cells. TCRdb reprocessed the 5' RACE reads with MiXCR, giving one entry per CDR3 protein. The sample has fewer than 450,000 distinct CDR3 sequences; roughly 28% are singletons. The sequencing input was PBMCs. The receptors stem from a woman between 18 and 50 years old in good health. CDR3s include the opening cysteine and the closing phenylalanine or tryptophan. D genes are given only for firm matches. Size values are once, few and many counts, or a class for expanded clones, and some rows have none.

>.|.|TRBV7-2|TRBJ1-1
TGTGCCAGCAGCCGAGGGCGGTGGACAGAGAACACTGAAGCTTTCTTT
CASSRGRWTENTEAFF
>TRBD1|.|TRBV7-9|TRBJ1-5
TGTGCCAGCAGCTTAGAAAGGACAGGTAGAAATCAGCCCCAGCATTTT
CASSLERTGRNQPQHF
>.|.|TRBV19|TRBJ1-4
TGTGCCAGTACCACCCTGAACTCCGAAAAACTGTTTTTT
CASTTLNSEKLFF
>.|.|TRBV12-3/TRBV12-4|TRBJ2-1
TGTGCCAGCAGTTTGGTTGGTGCCTACAATGAGCAGTTCTTC
CASSLVGAYNEQFF
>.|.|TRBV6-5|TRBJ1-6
TGTGCCAGCAGTTACGGGGCTTGGTCACCCCTCCACTTT
CASSYGAWSPLHF
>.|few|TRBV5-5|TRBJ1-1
TGTGCCAGCAGCTTGGGACGGGTGAACACTGAAGCTTTCTTT
CASSLGRVNTEAFF
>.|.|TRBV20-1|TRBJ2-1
TGCAGTGCTATTAGGAGGGGCGGGATATCAAATGAGCAGTTCTTC
CSAIRRGGISNEQFF
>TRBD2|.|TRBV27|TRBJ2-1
TGTGCCAGCAGTTCCAGACTAGCGGGACCTTACAATGAGCAGTTCTTC
CASSSRLAGPYNEQFF
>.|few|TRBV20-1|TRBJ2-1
TGCAGTGCGACCAAGGGGACCTACAATGAGCAGTTCTTC
CSATKGTYNEQFF
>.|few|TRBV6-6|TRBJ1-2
TGTGCCAGCAGTTACGGGACCACTGGGGCCAGCGGCTATGGCTACACCTTC
CASSYGTTGASGYGYTF
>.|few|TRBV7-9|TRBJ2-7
TGTGCCAGCAGCTTAGTTGGCCCAGGATACGAGCAGTACTTC
CASSLVGPGYEQYF
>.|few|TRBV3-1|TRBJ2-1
TGTGCCAGCAGCCGTGCGGGAAACTACAATGAGCAGTTCTTC
CASSRAGNYNEQFF
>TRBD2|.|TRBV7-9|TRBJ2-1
TGTGCCAGCAGCTTCTCCATTACCTTCGGACTAGCGGATACATACAATGAGCAGTTCTTC
CASSFSITFGLADTYNEQFF
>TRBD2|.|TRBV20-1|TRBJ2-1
TGCAGTGCTGGGACTAGCGACCGTTCGGCGTACAATGAGCAGTTCTTC
CSAGTSDRSAYNEQFF
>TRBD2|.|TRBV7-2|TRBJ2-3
TGTGCCAGCAGCTTAAGTGGGCCAGCGGGAGCTGATACGCAGTATTTT
CASSLSGPAGADTQYF
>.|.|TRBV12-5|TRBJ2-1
TGTGCTAGTGGTTTTGGATACAATGAGCAGTTCTTC
CASGFGYNEQFF
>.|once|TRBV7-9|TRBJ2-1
TGTGCCAGCAGCCCCGTAGTGGGACCGGCCTACAATGAGCAGTTCTTC
CASSPVVGPAYNEQFF
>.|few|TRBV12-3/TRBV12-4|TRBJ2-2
TGTGCCAGCAGTTTAGGGCTAGCCACGAACACCGGGGAGCTGTTTTTT
CASSLGLATNTGELFF
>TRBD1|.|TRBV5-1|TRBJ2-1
TGCGCCAGCAGCTCTGGGACAGCCGAGTTCTTC
CASSSGTAEFF
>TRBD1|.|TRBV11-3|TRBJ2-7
TGTGCCAGCAGCTTAGGGGACAGGGCCACCTACGAGCAGTACTTC
CASSLGDRATYEQYF
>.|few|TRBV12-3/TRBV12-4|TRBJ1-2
TGTGCCAGCAGGACACAGGGAGAGGTCGATGGCTACACCTTC
CASRTQGEVDGYTF
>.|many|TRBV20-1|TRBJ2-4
TGCAGTGCTAGAGAGGGGACTCTCGATCAGTACTTC
CSAREGTLDQYF
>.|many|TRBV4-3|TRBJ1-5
TGCGCCAGCAGCCAAGATAGGGGGACTCAGCCCCAGCATTTT
CASSQDRGTQPQHF
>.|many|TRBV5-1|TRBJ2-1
TGCGCCAGCAGCTATAGGAATGAGCAGTTCTTC
CASSYRNEQFF
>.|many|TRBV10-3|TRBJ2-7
TGTGCCATCACTCCAGGCCCCCTCTACGAGCAGTACTTC
CAITPGPLYEQYF
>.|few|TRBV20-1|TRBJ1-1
TGCAGTGCTAGAGTCTCCTTCTACACTGAAGCTTTCTTT
CSARVSFYTEAFF
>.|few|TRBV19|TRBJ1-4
TGTGCCAGTAGTATAGGCCTGACTGCTGAAAAACTGTTTTTT
CASSIGLTAEKLFF
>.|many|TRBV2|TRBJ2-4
TGTGCCAGCAGTTGGAAAAACATTCAGTACTTC
CASSWKNIQYF
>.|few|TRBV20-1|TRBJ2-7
TGCAGTGCTAGACCGCAAATGTGGGGTCCCTACGAGCAGTACTTC
CSARPQMWGPYEQYF
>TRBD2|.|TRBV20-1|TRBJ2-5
TGCAGTGCTAGAGAATCATCTAGCGGGGGGTACCAAGAGACCCAGTACTTC
CSARESSSGGYQETQYF
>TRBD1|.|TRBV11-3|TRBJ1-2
TGTGCCAGCAGCTTAGGACAGGGGGCGTCTAACTATGGCTACACCTTC
CASSLGQGASNYGYTF
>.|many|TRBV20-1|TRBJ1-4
TGCAGTGCTAGCTACGGCCTTAATGAAAAACTGTTTTTT
CSASYGLNEKLFF
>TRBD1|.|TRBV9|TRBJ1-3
TGTGTCAGCGGCGGAGACAGGGGGCCGAACTCTGGAAACACCATATATTTT
CVSGGDRGPNSGNTIYF
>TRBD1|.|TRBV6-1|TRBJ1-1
TGTGCCAATTTCTTCGGGACAGGGGAAGCTTTCTTT
CANFFGTGEAFF
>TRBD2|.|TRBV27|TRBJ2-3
TGTGCCAGCAGTTCGCCCAAATTACTAGCGGGGCGCACAGATACGCAGTATTTT
CASSSPKLLAGRTDTQYF
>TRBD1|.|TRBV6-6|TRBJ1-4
TGTGCCAGCAGCCCCTCGGGACAGGAACTGTTTTTT
CASSPSGQELFF
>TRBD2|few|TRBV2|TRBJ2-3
TGTGCCCAGCGGGGGGAGCTAGATACGCAGTATTTT
CAQRGELDTQYF
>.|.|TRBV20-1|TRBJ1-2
TGCAGTGCTGATTCCATAGAGGAACAATGGGGCTATGGCTACACCTTC
CSADSIEEQWGYGYTF
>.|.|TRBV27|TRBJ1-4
TGTGCCAGCAGTCCCGGGTGGGCCGAGATCGAAAAACTGTTTTTT
CASSPGWAEIEKLFF
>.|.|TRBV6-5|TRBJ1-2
TGTGCCAGCATCTGGACAGTTCCATGCTATGGCTACACCTTC
CASIWTVPCYGYTF
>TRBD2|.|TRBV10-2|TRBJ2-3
TGCGCCAGCAGTGAGTCGGGACTAGCGGGCACAGATACGCAGTATTTT
CASSESGLAGTDTQYF
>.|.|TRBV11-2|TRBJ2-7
TGTGCCAGCAGCTTAGGTCGGGGTAGAAGGGGATCCTACGAGCAGTACTTC
CASSLGRGRRGSYEQYF
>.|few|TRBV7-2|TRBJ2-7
TGTGCCAGCAGCTTATCCAACTCCTATCTTTACTTC
CASSLSNSYLYF
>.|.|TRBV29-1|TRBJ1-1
TGCAGCGTTGACAGCTGGTTGAACACTGAAGCTTTCTTT
CSVDSWLNTEAFF
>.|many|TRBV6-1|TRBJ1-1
TGTGCTTGCATGGGGCGAAGGAGTGAAGCTTTCTTT
CACMGRRSEAFF
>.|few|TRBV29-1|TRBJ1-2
TGCAGCGTTGAACGGGTCTATGGCTACACCTTC
CSVERVYGYTF
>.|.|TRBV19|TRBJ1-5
TGTGCCAGTAGCCGGGGGTCGGCTGTTATTCCGCCCCAGCATTTT
CASSRGSAVIPPQHF
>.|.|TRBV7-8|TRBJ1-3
TGTGCCAGCAGCTTAGGGATAAAACGGGTGTCTGGAAACACCATATATTTT
CASSLGIKRVSGNTIYF
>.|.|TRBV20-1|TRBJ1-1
TGCGGTGCTAGACCCGTTTTGCTACAGACCTCGAACACTGAAGCTTTCTTT
CGARPVLLQTSNTEAFF
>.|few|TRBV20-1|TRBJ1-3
TGCAGTGCTAGAGATCCCCTTCTCAGAAACACCATATATTTT
CSARDPLLRNTIYF
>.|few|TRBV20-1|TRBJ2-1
TGCAGTGCTAGCCCAACCCGCAATGAGCAGTTCTTC
CSASPTRNEQFF
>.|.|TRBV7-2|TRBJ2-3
TGTGCCAGCAGCGTTGGGGTTACTCAGCCCCAGTATTTT
CASSVGVTQPQYF
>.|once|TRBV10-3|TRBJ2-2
TGTGCCATCAGTTCCCCACTGAACACCGGGGAGCTGTTTTTT
CAISSPLNTGELFF
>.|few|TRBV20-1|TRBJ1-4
TGCAGTGCTAGAGATAGGGTGGGAGGAACTAATGAAAAACTGTTTTTT
CSARDRVGGTNEKLFF
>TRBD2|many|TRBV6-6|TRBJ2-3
TGTGCCAGCAGTTACCCTAGTCCGACTAGCGGGACTGCTGACGAGAGAGATACGCAGTATTTT
CASSYPSPTSGTADERDTQYF